These T cell receptor beta chains were read from a single sample in a study of neurological immune-mediated disorders. From the 5' RACE reads, TCRdb called clonotypes with MiXCR, one entry per CDR3 protein. Here the sample spans about 24,000 distinct CDR3 sequences, 13% being singletons. Source material: PBMCs. The receptors stem from a woman aged 40 to 49 with HTLV-1-associated myelopathy (HAM/TSP). Both conserved end residues are part of each CDR3. D genes are given only for firm matches. Expanded clones are given a class, and other clones once, few, many or no size at all.

TRBD2	many	TRBV11-3	TRBJ2-1	TGTGCCAGCAGCTTAAATGGCGGGGGGGCCGATGAGCAGTTCTTC	CASSLNGGGADEQFF
TRBD2	many	TRBV5-1	TRBJ2-4	TGCGCCAGCAGCTTTGTTGGGACTAGCGGGAGTTTGCAGTACTTC	CASSFVGTSGSLQYF
-	many	TRBV20-1	TRBJ1-2	TGCAGTGCTAGATCCTCCCCCGGTGGGCAGGAGGTTGGCTACACCTTC	CSARSSPGGQEVGYTF
TRBD2	many	TRBV3-1	TRBJ2-1	TGTGCCAGCAGTGGGACTAGCGGGGGCCCCTTTTCCTACAATGAGCAGTTCTTC	CASSGTSGGPFSYNEQFF
TRBD1	-	TRBV7-2	TRBJ2-1	TGTGCCAGCAGCTTTCAGGGGGTGGATGAGCAGTTCTTC	CASSFQGVDEQFF
TRBD1	many	TRBV5-1	TRBJ2-6	TGCGCCAGCAGCCCATTTAAGGGGGCGCTCGGGGCCAACGTCCTGACTTTC	CASSPFKGALGANVLTF
TRBD1	many	TRBV9	TRBJ2-5	TGTGCCAGCAGCGCCCTGGGACAGATCCAAGAGACCCAGTACTTC	CASSALGQIQETQYF
-	many	TRBV20-1	TRBJ1-2	TGCAGTGCTAGAGATAACTTGGGGCCCGGCTACACCTTC	CSARDNLGPGYTF
TRBD2	medium-sized	TRBV7-6	TRBJ2-1	TGTGCCAGCAGCTCGTTAGCGGGGGGCCCCAATGAGCAGTTCTTC	CASSSLAGGPNEQFF
-	many	TRBV20-1	TRBJ1-1	TGCAGTGCGAAGAAACAGAATATGAACACTGAAGCTTTCTTT	CSAKKQNMNTEAFF
-	many	TRBV14	TRBJ1-1	TGTGCCAGCAGCCCGAGCGGAGGGTGGGGCACTGAAGCTTTCTTT	CASSPSGGWGTEAFF
-	many	TRBV5-1	TRBJ2-3	TGCGCCAGCAGCTTGGGCTCTTACACAGATACGCAGTATTTT	CASSLGSYTDTQYF
TRBD2	many	TRBV4-2	TRBJ2-5	TGTGCCAGCAGCCCGATAGCGGGGGGGCCTGAGACCCAGTACTTC	CASSPIAGGPETQYF
-	many	TRBV6-2/TRBV6-3	TRBJ2-1	TGTGCCAGCGGCGGGGACAGAGCCTACAATGAGCAGTTCTTC	CASGGDRAYNEQFF
TRBD1	many	TRBV7-9	TRBJ2-3	TGTGCCATCGAGGGACAGCCTCTGACAGATACGCAGTATTTT	CAIEGQPLTDTQYF
TRBD1	many	TRBV28	TRBJ2-1	TGTGCCAGCAGTTTCCAGGGGGTATCAGGTTTCAGGGAGCAGTTCTTC	CASSFQGVSGFREQFF
-	many	TRBV20-1	TRBJ2-5	TGCAGTGCTAGAGATCGAGGATTAGAGACCCAGTACTTC	CSARDRGLETQYF
-	-	TRBV2	TRBJ2-5	TGTGCCAGCAGTGTATTGCAAGGGACCCAGTACTTC	CASSVLQGTQYF
-	many	TRBV5-5	TRBJ2-1	TGTGCCAGCAGCCTGGCCTTCAGGGGGGCATCCTACAATGAGCAGTTCTTC	CASSLAFRGASYNEQFF
-	many	TRBV6-6	TRBJ1-6	TGTGCCAGCAGTGACGGCGTTAATTCACCCCTCCACTTT	CASSDGVNSPLHF
TRBD2	-	TRBV9	TRBJ2-1	TGTGCCAGCAGCAGAGGTCTAGCGGGGAGCTACAATGAGCAGTTCTTC	CASSRGLAGSYNEQFF
-	many	TRBV9	TRBJ2-1	TGTGCCAGCAGCGCCCATGGAGGGAAACTCTCCTACAATGAGCAGTTCTTC	CASSAHGGKLSYNEQFF
TRBD2	medium-sized	TRBV20-1	TRBJ2-7	TGCAGTGCTAGGAGGAGGGAGGGCGAGCAGTACTTC	CSARRREGEQYF
TRBD1	many	TRBV6-6	TRBJ1-2	TGTGCCAGCAGTTACGGGACGCAGGGGGCGCGAAATGGCTACACCTTC	CASSYGTQGARNGYTF
TRBD2	many	TRBV5-1	TRBJ2-2	TGCGCCAGCAGCCCCACCGGGACTAGCGATGGAACCGGGGAGCTGTTTTTT	CASSPTGTSDGTGELFF
-	many	TRBV20-1	TRBJ2-6	TGCAGTGCCACGGGACAACTCTACTCTGGGGCCAACGTCCTGACTTTC	CSATGQLYSGANVLTF
-	many	TRBV7-9	TRBJ1-6	TGTGCCAGCAGCTTCACAGGACAAAATTCACCCCTCCACTTT	CASSFTGQNSPLHF
TRBD2	many	TRBV20-1	TRBJ2-1	TGCAGTGCTAGAGAGACTAGCGGGGGGGGGCAGTTCTTC	CSARETSGGGQFF
-	many	TRBV4-3	TRBJ1-3	TGCGCCAGCAGCCAAGTCGGTGCAGGGCGAATTGGAAACACCATATATTTT	CASSQVGAGRIGNTIYF
TRBD1	many	TRBV2	TRBJ1-5	TGTGCCAGTAAACAGGGGGTAGGCAATCAGCCCCAGCATTTT	CASKQGVGNQPQHF
-	many	TRBV7-8	TRBJ1-5	TGTGCCAGCAGCTTAGCCGGGACGGACGATTATAGCAATCAGCCCCAGCATTTT	CASSLAGTDDYSNQPQHF
TRBD1	-	TRBV12-5	TRBJ1-5	TGTGCTAGTGGTAAATCACAGGGGGGTTTGAGTCAGCCCCAGCATTTT	CASGKSQGGLSQPQHF
TRBD1	many	TRBV6-5	TRBJ1-2	TGTGCCAGCAGTACCACGGACAGGGTAAACTATGGCTACACCTTC	CASSTTDRVNYGYTF
-	many	TRBV5-1	TRBJ2-2	TGCGCCAGCAGCCCGACGCAGGTCGCCGGGGAGCTGTTTTTT	CASSPTQVAGELFF
-	many	TRBV12-3/TRBV12-4	TRBJ2-7	TGTGCCAGCAGTTTGGGGCCTCAGGGCTACGAGCAGTACTTC	CASSLGPQGYEQYF
-	many	TRBV15	TRBJ1-2	TGTGCCACCAGCAGAGGGTGGCGGAGGGGGGACTATGGCTACACCTTC	CATSRGWRRGDYGYTF
TRBD1	many	TRBV19	TRBJ2-1	TGTGCCAGTAGTAACGACAGGGGCTCCTACAATGAGCAGTTCTTC	CASSNDRGSYNEQFF
TRBD1	many	TRBV7-9	TRBJ2-7	TGTGCCAGCAGCTTAGACCACAGGGGGCCCAGGCAGTACTTC	CASSLDHRGPRQYF
-	-	TRBV12-3/TRBV12-4	TRBJ2-1	TGTGCCAGCAGTTTTACCAGGGGGGGTTACAATGAGCAGTTCTTC	CASSFTRGGYNEQFF
-	many	TRBV6-5	TRBJ1-5	TGTGCCAGCAGTCCGGGGGGCAACAATCAGCCCCAGCATTTT	CASSPGGNNQPQHF
-	many	TRBV5-1	TRBJ2-5	TGCGCCAGCAGCTTGGCCGTCGGGGACTCTTATGAGACCCAGTACTTC	CASSLAVGDSYETQYF
TRBD2	many	TRBV4-1	TRBJ2-5	TGCGCCAGCAGGACTAGCGGGGTTGCCCAAGAGACCCAGTACTTC	CASRTSGVAQETQYF
-	many	TRBV5-1	TRBJ2-5	TGCGCCAGCAGCTTGTTACAGGGTGGTGAGACCCAGTACTTC	CASSLLQGGETQYF
TRBD2	many	TRBV4-1	TRBJ2-3	TGCGCCAGCAGCCAAGGACTAGCGGGGGGAGGAGATACGCAGTATTTT	CASSQGLAGGGDTQYF
TRBD2	many	TRBV20-1	TRBJ2-5	TGCAGTGCGTCCTTTAGCGGGAGTTTGGAGACCCAGTACTTC	CSASFSGSLETQYF
TRBD1	medium-sized	TRBV5-6	TRBJ2-1	TGTGCCAGCAGCTTGGGGACAGGGGTTCATACAAGGACGTACAATGAGCAGTTCTTC	CASSLGTGVHTRTYNEQFF
-	many	TRBV9	TRBJ2-5	TGTGCCAGCAGCGCCTTACAGGGAACAGAGACCCAGTACTTC	CASSALQGTETQYF
TRBD1	many	TRBV5-1	TRBJ2-5	TGCGCCAGCAGCACCCCCCGGGACAGACAAGAGACCCAGTACTTC	CASSTPRDRQETQYF
TRBD1	many	TRBV20-1	TRBJ2-7	TGCAGTGCTAGAGTGGGACAGCTAAGCCAGCAGTACTTC	CSARVGQLSQQYF
-	many	TRBV12-3/TRBV12-4	TRBJ1-6	TGTGCCAGCAGGGCCGGGAGCTATTCACCCCTCCACTTT	CASRAGSYSPLHF
TRBD1	medium-sized	TRBV25-1	TRBJ1-2	TGTGCCAGCAGTGGGGGGGACAGGCCAACCTATGGCTACACCTTC	CASSGGDRPTYGYTF
TRBD2	few	TRBV20-1	TRBJ2-3	TGCAGTGCTCCTCCGCGGGGGAACACAGATACGCAGTATTTT	CSAPPRGNTDTQYF
-	many	TRBV6-1	TRBJ2-5	TGTGCCAGCAGCGGCCCCCAACAGGGAGGTAGTCAAGCGACCCAGTACTTC	CASSGPQQGGSQATQYF
TRBD1	-	TRBV9	TRBJ2-1	TGTGCCAGCCGTCCCACGACAGGGGTGGGTGAGCAGTTCTTC	CASRPTTGVGEQFF
TRBD1	many	TRBV5-5	TRBJ2-2	TGTGCCAGCAGCCCTGGACAGGGGATGACCACCGGGGAGCTGTTTTTT	CASSPGQGMTTGELFF